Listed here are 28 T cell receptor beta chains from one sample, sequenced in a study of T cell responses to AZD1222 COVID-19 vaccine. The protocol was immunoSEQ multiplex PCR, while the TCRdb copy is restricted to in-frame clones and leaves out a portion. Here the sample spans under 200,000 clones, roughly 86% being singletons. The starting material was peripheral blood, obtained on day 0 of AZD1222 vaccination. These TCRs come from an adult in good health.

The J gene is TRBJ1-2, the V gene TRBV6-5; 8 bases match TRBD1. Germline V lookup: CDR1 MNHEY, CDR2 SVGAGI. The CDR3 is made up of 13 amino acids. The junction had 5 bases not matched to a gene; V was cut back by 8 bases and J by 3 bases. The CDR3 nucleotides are TGTGCCAGCCTGGACAGGGTTGACTATGGCTACACCTTC. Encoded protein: CASLDRVDYGYTF.

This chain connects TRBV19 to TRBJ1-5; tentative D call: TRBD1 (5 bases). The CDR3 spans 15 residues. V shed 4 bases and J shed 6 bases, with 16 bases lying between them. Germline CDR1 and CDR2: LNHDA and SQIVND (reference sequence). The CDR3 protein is CASSRKGAGLQPQHF. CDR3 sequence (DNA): TGTGCCAGTAGTAGAAAGGGTGCAGGGCTTCAGCCCCAGCATTTT.

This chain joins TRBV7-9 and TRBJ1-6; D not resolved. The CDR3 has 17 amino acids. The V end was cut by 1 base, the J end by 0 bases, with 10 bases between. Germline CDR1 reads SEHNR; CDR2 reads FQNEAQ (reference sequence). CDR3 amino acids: CASSLVGQSSYNSPLHF. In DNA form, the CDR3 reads TGTGCCAGCAGCTTAGTCGGTCAGAGCTCCTATAATTCACCCCTCCACTTT.

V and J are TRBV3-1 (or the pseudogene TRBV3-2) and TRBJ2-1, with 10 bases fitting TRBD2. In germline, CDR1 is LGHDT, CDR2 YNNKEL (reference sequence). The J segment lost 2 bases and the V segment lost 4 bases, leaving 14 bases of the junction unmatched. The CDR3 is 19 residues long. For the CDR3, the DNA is TGTGCCAGCAGCCCCCTGACACCCTTCAGCGGGAGGGCCTACAATGAGCAGTTCTTC. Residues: CASSPLTPFSGRAYNEQFF.

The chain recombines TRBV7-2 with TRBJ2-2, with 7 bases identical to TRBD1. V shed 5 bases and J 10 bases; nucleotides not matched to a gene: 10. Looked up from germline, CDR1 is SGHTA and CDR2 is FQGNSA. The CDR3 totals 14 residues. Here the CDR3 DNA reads TGTGCCAGCAGCCGGGACAGCTTTGTTGAGGAGCTGTTTTTT. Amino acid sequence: CASSRDSFVEELFF.

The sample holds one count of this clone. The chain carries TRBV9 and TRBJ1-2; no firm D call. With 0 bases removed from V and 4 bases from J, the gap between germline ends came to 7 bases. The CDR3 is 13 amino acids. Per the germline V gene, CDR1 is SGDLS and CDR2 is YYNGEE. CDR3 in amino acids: CASSVVNGYGYTF. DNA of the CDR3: TGTGCCAGCAGCGTAGTTAACGGCTATGGCTACACCTTC.

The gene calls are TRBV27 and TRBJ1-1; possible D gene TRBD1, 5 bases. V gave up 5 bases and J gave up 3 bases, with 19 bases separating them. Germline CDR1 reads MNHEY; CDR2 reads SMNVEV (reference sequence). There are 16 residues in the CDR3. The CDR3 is CASSPTRPGGYTEAFF. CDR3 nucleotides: TGTGCCAGCAGTCCCACCCGCCCGGGGGGATACACTGAAGCTTTCTTT.

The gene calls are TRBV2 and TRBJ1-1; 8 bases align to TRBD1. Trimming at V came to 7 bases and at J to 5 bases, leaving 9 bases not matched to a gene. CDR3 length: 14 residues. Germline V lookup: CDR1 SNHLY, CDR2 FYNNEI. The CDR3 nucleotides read TGTGCCAGCAACACCGACAGGGGCTTTACTGAAGCTTTCTTT. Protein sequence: CASNTDRGFTEAFF.

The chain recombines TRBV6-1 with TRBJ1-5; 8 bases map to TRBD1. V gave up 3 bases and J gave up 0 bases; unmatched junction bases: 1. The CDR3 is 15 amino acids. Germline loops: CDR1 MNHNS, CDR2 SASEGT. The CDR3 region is CASSETGVSNQPQHF. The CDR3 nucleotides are TGTGCCAGCAGTGAGACAGGGGTTAGCAATCAGCCCCAGCATTTT.

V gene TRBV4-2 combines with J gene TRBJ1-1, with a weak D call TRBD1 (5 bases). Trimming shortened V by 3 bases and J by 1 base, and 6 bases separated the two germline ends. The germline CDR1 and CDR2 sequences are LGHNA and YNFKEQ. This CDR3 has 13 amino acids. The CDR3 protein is CASSHRANTEAFF. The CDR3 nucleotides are TGTGCCAGCAGCCACAGGGCGAACACTGAAGCTTTCTTT.

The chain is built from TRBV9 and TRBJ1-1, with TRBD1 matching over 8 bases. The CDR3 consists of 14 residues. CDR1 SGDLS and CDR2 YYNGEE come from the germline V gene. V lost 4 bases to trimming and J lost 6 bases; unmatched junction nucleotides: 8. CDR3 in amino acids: CASSSDRVGAEAFF. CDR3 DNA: TGTGCCAGCAGCTCGGACAGGGTTGGGGCTGAAGCTTTCTTT. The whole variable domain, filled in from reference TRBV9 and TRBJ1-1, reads DSGVTQTPKHLITATGQRVTLRCSPRSGDLSVYWYQQSLDQGLQFLIQYYNGEERAKGNILERFSAQQFPDLHSELNLSSLELGDSALYFCASSSDRVGAEAFFGQGTRLTVV.

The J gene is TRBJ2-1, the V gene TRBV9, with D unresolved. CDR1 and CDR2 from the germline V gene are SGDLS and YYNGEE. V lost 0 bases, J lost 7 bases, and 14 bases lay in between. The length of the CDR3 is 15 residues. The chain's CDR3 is CASSVASLGKNEQFF. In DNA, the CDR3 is TGTGCCAGCAGCGTAGCTTCGTTGGGGAAAAATGAGCAGTTCTTC.

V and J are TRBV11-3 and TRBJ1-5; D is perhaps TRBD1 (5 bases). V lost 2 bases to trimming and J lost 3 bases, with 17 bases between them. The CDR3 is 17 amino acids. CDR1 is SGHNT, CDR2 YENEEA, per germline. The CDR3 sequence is CASSLSPGPLINQPQHF. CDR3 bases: TGTGCCAGCAGCTTAAGCCCGGGACCCCTGATCAATCAGCCCCAGCATTTT. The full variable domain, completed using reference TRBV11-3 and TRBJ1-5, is EAGVVQSPRYKIIEKKQPVAFWCNPISGHNTLYWYLQNLGQGPELLIRYENEEAVDDSQLPKDRFSAERLKGVDSTLKIQPAELGDSAVYLCASSLSPGPLINQPQHFGDGTRLSIL.

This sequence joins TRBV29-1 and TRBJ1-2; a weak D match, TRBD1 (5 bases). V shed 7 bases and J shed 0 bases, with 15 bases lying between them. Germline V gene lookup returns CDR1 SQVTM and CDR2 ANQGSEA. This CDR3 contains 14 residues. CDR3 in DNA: TGCAGCGGAGCCGCAGGGCCAGCTAACTATGGCTACACCTTC. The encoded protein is CSGAAGPANYGYTF.

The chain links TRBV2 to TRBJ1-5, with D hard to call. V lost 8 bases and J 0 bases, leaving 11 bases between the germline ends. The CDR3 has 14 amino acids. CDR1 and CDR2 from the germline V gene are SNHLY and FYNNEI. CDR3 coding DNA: TGTGCCAGCTCTGGCTCAAATAGCAATCAGCCCCAGCATTTT. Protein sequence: CASSGSNSNQPQHF.

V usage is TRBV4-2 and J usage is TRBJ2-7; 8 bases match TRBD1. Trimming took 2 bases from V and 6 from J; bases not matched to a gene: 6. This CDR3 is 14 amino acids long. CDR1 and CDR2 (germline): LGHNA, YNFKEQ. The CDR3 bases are TGTGCCAGCAGCCAACCCTCGACAGGGGTCGAGCAGTACTTC. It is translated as CASSQPSTGVEQYF.

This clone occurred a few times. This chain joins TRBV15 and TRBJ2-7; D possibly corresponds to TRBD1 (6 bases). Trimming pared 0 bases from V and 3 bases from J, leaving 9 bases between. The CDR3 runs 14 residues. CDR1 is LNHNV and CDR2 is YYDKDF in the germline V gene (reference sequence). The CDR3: CATSRDRGYYEQYF. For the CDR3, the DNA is TGTGCCACCAGCAGAGACAGGGGATACTACGAGCAGTACTTC.

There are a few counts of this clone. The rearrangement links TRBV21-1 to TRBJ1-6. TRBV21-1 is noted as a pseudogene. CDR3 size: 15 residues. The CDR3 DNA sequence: TGTGCCAGCAGAGACGGGAGCTCCTATAATTCACCCCTCCACTTT. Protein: CASRDGSSYNSPLHF.

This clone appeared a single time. The CDR3 DNA follows: TGTGCCAGCTCACCATTGGGACAAGAGACCCAGTACTTC. Translation gives CASSPLGQETQYF. V gene TRBV18 combines with J gene TRBJ2-5; D not certain. The CDR3 runs to 13 residues. Germline V lookup: CDR1 KGHSH, CDR2 LQKENI. V lost 2 bases, J lost 2 bases, and 6 bases lay in between.

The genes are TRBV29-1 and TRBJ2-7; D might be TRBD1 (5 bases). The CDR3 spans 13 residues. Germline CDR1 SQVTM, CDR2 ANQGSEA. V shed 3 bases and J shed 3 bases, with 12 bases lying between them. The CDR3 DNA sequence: TGCAGCGTTGAGGGTGGAACAGGCTACGAGCAGTACTTC. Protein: CSVEGGTGYEQYF.

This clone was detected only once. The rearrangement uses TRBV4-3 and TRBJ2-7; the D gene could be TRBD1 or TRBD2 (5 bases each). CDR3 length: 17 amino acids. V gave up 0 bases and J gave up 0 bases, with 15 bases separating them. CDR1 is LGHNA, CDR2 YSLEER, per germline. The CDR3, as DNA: TGCGCCAGCAGCCAAGATCATAGAGGGGATTTCTCCTACGAGCAGTACTTC. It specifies CASSQDHRGDFSYEQYF.

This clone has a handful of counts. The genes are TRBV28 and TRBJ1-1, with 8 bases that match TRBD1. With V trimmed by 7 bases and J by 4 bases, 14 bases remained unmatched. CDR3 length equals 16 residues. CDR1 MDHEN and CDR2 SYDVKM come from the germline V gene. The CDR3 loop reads CASKGAPGGGGTEAFF. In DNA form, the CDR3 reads TGTGCCAGCAAAGGAGCCCCAGGGGGCGGTGGCACTGAAGCTTTCTTT.

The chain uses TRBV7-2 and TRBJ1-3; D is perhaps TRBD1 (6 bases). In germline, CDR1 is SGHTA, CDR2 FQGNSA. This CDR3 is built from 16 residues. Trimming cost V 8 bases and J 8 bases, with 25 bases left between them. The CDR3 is CASSVRGGPPGDTIYF. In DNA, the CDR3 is TGTGCCAGCTCCGTTCGAGGGGGTCCACCGGGGGACACCATATATTTT.

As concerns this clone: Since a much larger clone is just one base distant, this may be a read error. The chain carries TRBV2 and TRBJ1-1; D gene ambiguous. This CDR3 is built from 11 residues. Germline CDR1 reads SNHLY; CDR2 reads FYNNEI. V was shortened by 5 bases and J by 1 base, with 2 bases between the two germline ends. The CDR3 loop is CASSQNTEAFF. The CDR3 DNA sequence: TGTGCCAGCAGTCAGAACACTGAAGCTTTCTTT.

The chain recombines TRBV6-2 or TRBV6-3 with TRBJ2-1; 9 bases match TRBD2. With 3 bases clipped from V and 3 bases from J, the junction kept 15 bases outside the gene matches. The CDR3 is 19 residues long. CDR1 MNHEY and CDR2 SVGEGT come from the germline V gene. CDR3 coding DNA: TGTGCCAGCAGTTATAAGGGGAGGGGACTAGCTACCCTCTACAATGAGCAGTTCTTC. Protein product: CASSYKGRGLATLYNEQFF.

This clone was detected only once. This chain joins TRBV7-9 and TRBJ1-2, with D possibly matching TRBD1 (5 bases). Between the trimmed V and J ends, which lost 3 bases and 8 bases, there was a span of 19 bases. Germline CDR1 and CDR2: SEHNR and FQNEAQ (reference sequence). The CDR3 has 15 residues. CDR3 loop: CASSLGEAGLGGYTF. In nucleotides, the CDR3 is TGTGCCAGCAGCTTGGGGGAAGCCGGCCTGGGAGGCTACACCTTC.

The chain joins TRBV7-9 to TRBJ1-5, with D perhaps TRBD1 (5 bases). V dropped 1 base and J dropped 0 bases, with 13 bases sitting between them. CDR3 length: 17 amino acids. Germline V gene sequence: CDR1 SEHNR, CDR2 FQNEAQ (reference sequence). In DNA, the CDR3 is TGTGCCAGCAGCTTAGATTGGCAGGGTGATAGCAATCAGCCCCAGCATTTT. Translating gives CASSLDWQGDSNQPQHF.

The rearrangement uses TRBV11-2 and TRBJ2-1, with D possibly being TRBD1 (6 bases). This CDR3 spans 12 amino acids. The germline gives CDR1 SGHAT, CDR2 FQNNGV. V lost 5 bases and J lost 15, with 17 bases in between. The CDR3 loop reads CASSVRDRGGFF. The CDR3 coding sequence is TGTGCCAGCAGCGTAAGGGACCGAGGGGGGTTCTTC.